The 20 T cell receptor beta chains reported below all come from one sample, sequenced in a study of blood T cell repertoires in COVID-19. The assay was immunoSEQ multiplex PCR, and TCRdb's table has in-frame clones only and misses some. The sample carries about 170,000 clones, approximately 89% recorded once. Sequenced material: PBMCs or T cells enriched from blood (not recorded which). Source of these receptors: a woman between 18 and 29 years old who had recovered from COVID-19.

V usage is TRBV5-4 and J usage is TRBJ2-7; 9 bases line up with TRBD1. Trimming cost V 0 bases and J 5 bases; bases outside gene matches: 3. Germline lookup yields CDR1 SGHNT and CDR2 YYREEE (reference sequence). This CDR3 spans 14 amino acids. The CDR3 DNA reads TGTGCCAGCAGCTTGGCGGGACAGGGCCACGAGCAGTACTTC. This translates into CASSLAGQGHEQYF.

V usage is TRBV6-5 and J usage is TRBJ2-5; no definite D call. From germline, CDR1 is MNHEY and CDR2 SVGAGI. V was shortened by 0 bases and J by 2 bases, with 10 bases between the two germline ends. The CDR3 is 15 amino acids. This CDR3 reads CASSYSWRSQETQYF. The DNA of the CDR3 is TGTGCCAGCAGTTACTCATGGCGGTCACAAGAGACCCAGTACTTC.

The chain joins TRBV7-2 to TRBJ1-2; D is unresolved. The V gene's germline CDR1 is SGHTA and CDR2 FQGNSA. The V end lost 1 base, the J end lost 3 bases, and 12 bases lay between the germline ends. This CDR3 is 15 amino acids long. The chain's CDR3 is CASSLERGAYYGYTF. In DNA form, the CDR3 reads TGTGCCAGCAGCTTAGAGCGGGGTGCCTACTATGGCTACACCTTC.

A few counts support this clone. This chain uses TRBV19 with TRBJ1-5; weak D call: TRBD1 (6 bases). This CDR3 region has 15 residues. Germline-derived CDR1 and CDR2 are LNHDA and SQIVND (reference sequence). Trimming left V 6 bases short and J 6 bases short, with 18 bases between. The CDR3 reads CASSLQGEGIQPQHF. The CDR3 DNA reads TGTGCCAGTAGCCTACAGGGCGAGGGGATTCAGCCCCAGCATTTT. Drawing the rest from reference TRBV19 and TRBJ1-5, the complete variable domain is DGGITQSPKYLFRKEGQNVTLSCEQNLNHDAMYWYRQDPGQGLRLIYYSQIVNDFQKGDIAEGYSVSREKKESFPLTVTSAQKNPTAFYLCASSLQGEGIQPQHFGDGTRLSIL.

The genes are TRBV19 and TRBJ2-7; D is undetermined. With 4 bases removed from V and 4 bases from J, the gap between germline ends came to 5 bases. Germline V gene sequence: CDR1 LNHDA, CDR2 SQIVND (reference sequence). CDR3 length equals 11 residues. The CDR3 sequence: CASSNLYEQYF. The CDR3 DNA reads as TGTGCCAGTAGTAACCTATACGAGCAGTACTTC.

In this sample, this clone turned up once. This chain connects TRBV10-3 to TRBJ1-4; D might be TRBD1 (5 bases). Germline V gene lookup returns CDR1 ENHRY and CDR2 SYGVKD. This CDR3 has 15 amino acids. Trimming cost V 3 bases and J 7 bases, with 15 bases left between them. CDR3 nucleotides: TGTGCCATCAGTGATTCTAAGGGGTTTAGTGAAAAACTGTTTTTT. It specifies CAISDSKGFSEKLFF.

CDR3 amino acids: CASSASRDRAGEKLFF. The CDR3 DNA follows: TGCGCCAGCAGCGCGAGCCGGGACAGGGCGGGTGAAAAACTGTTTTTT. This chain uses TRBV5-1 with TRBJ1-4, with 9 bases that match TRBD1. This CDR3 contains 16 residues. The V and J ends lost 4 bases and 7 bases, in that order; junction bases with no gene match: 11. Per the germline V gene, CDR1 is SGHRS and CDR2 is YFSETQ.

This chain links TRBV28 with TRBJ2-7, with TRBD2 matching 11 bases. V was clipped by 3 bases and J by 2 bases; unmatched bases: 3. The CDR3 spans 15 residues. Germline assignment: CDR1 MDHEN and CDR2 SYDVKM. The CDR3 here is CASSLLLAGAYEQYF. CDR3 sequence (DNA): TGTGCCAGCAGTTTGTTACTAGCGGGGGCCTACGAGCAGTACTTC.

The gene calls are TRBV12-3 or TRBV12-4 and TRBJ2-1, with D possibly being TRBD2 (5 bases). This CDR3 is 12 amino acids long. With 5 bases removed from V and 6 bases from J, the gap between germline ends came to 8 bases. The CDR3 nucleotides are TGTGCCAGCAGTCCGCGGGTCAATGAGCAGTTCTTC. Amino acid sequence: CASSPRVNEQFF.

The chain links TRBV9 to TRBJ2-7, with 13 bases fitting TRBD2. Germline values: CDR1 SGDLS, CDR2 YYNGEE. CDR3 size: 16 residues. V dropped 5 bases and J dropped 3; count of bases not matched to a gene: 8. In DNA form, the CDR3 reads TGTGCCAGCAGTAGGACTAGCGGGAGTTTCGGCTACGAGCAGTACTTC. It is translated as CASSRTSGSFGYEQYF.

The chain has TRBV28 and TRBJ2-3; weak D call: TRBD2 (5 bases). Trimming took 2 bases from V and 0 from J, leaving 6 bases between them. This CDR3 comprises 14 residues. Per germline, CDR1 MDHEN and CDR2 SYDVKM. CDR3 amino acids: CASSLGGSTDTQYF. The CDR3 DNA follows: TGTGCCAGCAGTTTAGGCGGGAGCACAGATACGCAGTATTTT.

V gene TRBV7-9 combines with J gene TRBJ2-1; 12 bases line up with TRBD2. V lost 7 bases, J lost 9 bases, and 4 bases stayed unmatched. Looked up from germline, CDR1 is SEHNR and CDR2 is FQNEAQ (reference sequence). This CDR3 region has 13 residues. The CDR3 sequence is CASKLAGGSEQFF. The CDR3 coding sequence is TGTGCCAGCAAACTAGCGGGAGGAAGTGAGCAGTTCTTC.

The V gene is TRBV3-1 (or the pseudogene TRBV3-2), the J gene TRBJ1-2, with D unresolved. Trimming stripped 1 base from V and 4 bases from J, with 10 bases between. This CDR3 region has 14 residues. In germline, CDR1 is LGHDT, CDR2 YNNKEL (reference sequence). CDR3 loop: CASSQVSTAYGYTF. The CDR3 DNA is TGTGCCAGCAGCCAAGTTTCAACAGCCTATGGCTACACCTTC.

This clone was counted a single time. V is TRBV7-8 and J is TRBJ2-7; 9 nucleotides match TRBD2. Trimming cost V 1 base and J 0 bases; bases outside gene matches: 4. The CDR3 sequence is 16 residues long. Germline V CDR1 and CDR2: SGHVS, FQNEAQ. The DNA of the CDR3 is TGTGCCAGCAGCTTAGTTGTTAGCGGGAGCTCCTACGAGCAGTACTTC. Translating gives CASSLVVSGSSYEQYF.

The chain recombines TRBV20-1 with TRBJ2-3; TRBD1 matches 12 bases. The CDR3 spans 18 residues. The ends lost 3 bases at V and 6 bases at J; junction bases unmatched: 16. In germline, CDR1 is DFQATT, CDR2 SNEGSKA (reference sequence). The CDR3 reads CSASSWGQGAPGGDTQYF. As DNA, the CDR3 is TGCAGTGCTAGTTCGTGGGGACAGGGGGCACCCGGCGGGGATACGCAGTATTTT.

V and J are TRBV20-1 and TRBJ1-3; D is unresolved. The V end was cut by 3 bases, the J end by 7 bases, with 13 bases between. The CDR3 runs 13 residues. Germline V gives CDR1 DFQATT, CDR2 SNEGSKA (reference sequence). CDR3 DNA: TGCAGTGCTAGTCAGGCCAACCGGAACACCATATATTTT. Amino acids: CSASQANRNTIYF.

This clone was observed once. As DNA, the CDR3 is TGCAGCGTTGAAGAGACAGGGGAGACCCAGTACTTC. This translates into CSVEETGETQYF. The rearrangement joins TRBV29-1 to TRBJ2-5; the match to TRBD1 covers 7 bases. Germline V gene sequence: CDR1 SQVTM, CDR2 ANQGSEA. The CDR3 has 12 amino acids. Trimming removed 0 bases from V and 5 bases from J; junction bases left unmatched: 0.

The V gene is TRBV7-9, the J gene TRBJ2-7; 13 positions agree with TRBD2. This CDR3 has 14 amino acids. J lost 6 bases, V lost 3 bases, and 2 bases had no gene match. The germline CDR1 and CDR2 sequences are SEHNR and FQNEAQ (reference sequence). CDR3 region: CASSFGTSGTEQYF. The CDR3 region has the DNA TGTGCCAGCAGCTTTGGGACTAGCGGGACCGAGCAGTACTTC.

This clone is a singleton in its sample. This chain uses TRBV19 with TRBJ1-1; no firm D call. Trimming removed 3 bases at V and 5 bases at J, with 19 bases between. Germline values: CDR1 LNHDA, CDR2 SQIVND (reference sequence). This CDR3 region has 16 residues. The CDR3, as DNA: TGTGCCAGTAGTATCGCTACGTCGTGGGCAGCAACTGAAGCTTTCTTT. This encodes CASSIATSWAATEAFF.

V and J are TRBV7-9 and TRBJ1-1; no firm D call. This CDR3 region has 13 residues. The V end lost 3 bases, the J end lost 3 bases, and 8 bases lay between the germline ends. The germline V gene has CDR1 SEHNR and CDR2 FQNEAQ (reference sequence). CDR3 nucleotides: TGTGCCAGCAGCTTCCCCCGCGACACTGAAGCTTTCTTT. Translation gives CASSFPRDTEAFF.